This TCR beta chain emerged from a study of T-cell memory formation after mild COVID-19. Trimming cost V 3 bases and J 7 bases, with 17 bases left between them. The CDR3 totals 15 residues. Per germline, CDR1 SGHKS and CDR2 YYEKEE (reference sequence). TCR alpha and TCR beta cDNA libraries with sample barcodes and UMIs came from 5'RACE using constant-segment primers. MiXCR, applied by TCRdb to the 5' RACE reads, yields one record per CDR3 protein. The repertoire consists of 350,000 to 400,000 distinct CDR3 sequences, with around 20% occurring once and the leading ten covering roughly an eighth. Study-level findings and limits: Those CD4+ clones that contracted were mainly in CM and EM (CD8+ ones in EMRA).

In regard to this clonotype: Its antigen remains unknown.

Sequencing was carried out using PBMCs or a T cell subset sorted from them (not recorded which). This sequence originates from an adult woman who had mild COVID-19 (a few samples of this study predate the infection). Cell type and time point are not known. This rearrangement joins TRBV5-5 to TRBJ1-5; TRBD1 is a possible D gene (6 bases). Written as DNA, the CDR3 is TGTGCCAGCAGCTACGTTGGGGGCGGTGGGCAGCCCCAGCATTTT. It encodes CASSYVGGGGQPQHF.